These T cell receptor beta chains were read from a single sample in a study of T cells of healthy individuals. MiXCR was run by TCRdb on the 5' RACE reads, yielding one entry per CDR3 protein. The profile shows approximately 100,000 distinct CDR3 sequences, 17% of them singletons. The receptor set was obtained from a human donor in good health. Each CDR3 is given with its conserved first and last residue. Fields, in order: J gene, D gene, V gene, clone size, CDR3 DNA, CDR3 protein. The D gene is left open where the match is weak. Part of the rows lack a size; the others show once, few, many or a class for expanded clones.

J gene: TRBJ1-5
D gene: .
V gene: TRBV5-1
clone size: .
CDR3 DNA: TGCGCCAGCAGCTTGGACAGCGGCCGTCAGCCCCAGCATTTT
CDR3 protein: CASSLDSGRQPQHF

J gene: TRBJ2-1
D gene: TRBD2
V gene: TRBV19
clone size: .
CDR3 DNA: TGTGCCAGTAGTCCGGGCGGCGGGGGGGCATGGAATGAGCAGTTCTTC
CDR3 protein: CASSPGGGGAWNEQFF

J gene: TRBJ2-7
D gene: .
V gene: TRBV29-1
clone size: many
CDR3 DNA: TGCAGCGTTGTCCCGACAGCAGTGGGGTCCTACGAGCAGTACTTC
CDR3 protein: CSVVPTAVGSYEQYF

J gene: TRBJ1-1
D gene: TRBD1
V gene: TRBV5-1
clone size: .
CDR3 DNA: TGCGCCAGCAGCCGGCCCGGACAGGGACTGGGCACTGAAGCTTTCTTT
CDR3 protein: CASSRPGQGLGTEAFF

J gene: TRBJ1-2
D gene: .
V gene: TRBV10-3
clone size: few
CDR3 DNA: TGTGCCATCGGAAGGATTGGCTATGGCTACACCTTC
CDR3 protein: CAIGRIGYGYTF

J gene: TRBJ2-5
D gene: .
V gene: TRBV18
clone size: many
CDR3 DNA: TGTGCCAGCTCACCAGTACACCAAGAGACCCAGTACTTC
CDR3 protein: CASSPVHQETQYF

J gene: TRBJ2-6
D gene: .
V gene: TRBV6-5
clone size: .
CDR3 DNA: TGTGCCAGCAGTCGGAGCAGCCACTCTGGGGCCAACGTCCTGACTTTC
CDR3 protein: CASSRSSHSGANVLTF

J gene: TRBJ2-7
D gene: TRBD2
V gene: TRBV5-1
clone size: .
CDR3 DNA: TGCGCCAGCAGCCCCGGACTAGCGGGAGCCGGAGAGCAGTACTTC
CDR3 protein: CASSPGLAGAGEQYF

J gene: TRBJ1-2
D gene: .
V gene: TRBV2
clone size: few
CDR3 DNA: TGTGCCAGCCCCTTGGCGGGGGGTGATGGCTACACCTTC
CDR3 protein: CASPLAGGDGYTF

J gene: TRBJ2-5
D gene: TRBD1
V gene: TRBV2
clone size: .
CDR3 DNA: TGTGCCAGCCACCAGGACAGGGTGTTAAAAGAGACCCAGTACTTC
CDR3 protein: CASHQDRVLKETQYF

J gene: TRBJ2-1
D gene: .
V gene: TRBV10-3
clone size: few
CDR3 DNA: TGTGCCATCAGTGAACAGGCGAGCTCCTACAATGAGCAGTTCTTC
CDR3 protein: CAISEQASSYNEQFF

J gene: TRBJ2-2
D gene: .
V gene: TRBV7-2
clone size: .
CDR3 DNA: TGTGCCACCACAAACCGGTCCTCCACCGGGGAGCTGTTTTTT
CDR3 protein: CATTNRSSTGELFF

J gene: TRBJ1-5
D gene: .
V gene: TRBV13
clone size: many
CDR3 DNA: TGTGCCAGCAGCCGGTATAGCAATCAGCCCCAGCATTTT
CDR3 protein: CASSRYSNQPQHF

J gene: TRBJ2-7
D gene: TRBD2
V gene: TRBV27
clone size: few
CDR3 DNA: TGTGCCAGCAGCCGAATTAGCGGGGGAGCCTACGAGCAGTACTTC
CDR3 protein: CASSRISGGAYEQYF

J gene: TRBJ2-1
D gene: .
V gene: TRBV6-2/TRBV6-3
clone size: .
CDR3 DNA: TGTGCCAGCAGTGCCTCGACCCAAGACAATGAGCAGTTCTTC
CDR3 protein: CASSASTQDNEQFF

J gene: TRBJ2-3
D gene: .
V gene: TRBV7-9
clone size: few
CDR3 DNA: TGTGCCAGCAGCCGAGGCATCGGACAGTTCCTCGTGGATACGCAGTATTTT
CDR3 protein: CASSRGIGQFLVDTQYF

J gene: TRBJ2-1
D gene: .
V gene: TRBV24-1
clone size: few
CDR3 DNA: TGTGCCACCAGTGACCTTGGGCATAATGAGCAGTTCTTC
CDR3 protein: CATSDLGHNEQFF

J gene: TRBJ2-3
D gene: .
V gene: TRBV7-2
clone size: few
CDR3 DNA: TGTGCCAGCAGCTTAGGGGTCCCTGTAGGGGGGGTTTGGCCAGATACGCAGTATTTT
CDR3 protein: CASSLGVPVGGVWPDTQYF

J gene: TRBJ2-2
D gene: .
V gene: TRBV14
clone size: .
CDR3 DNA: TGTGCCAGCAGCCATTCGGCTGGGGAGCTGTTTTTT
CDR3 protein: CASSHSAGELFF

J gene: TRBJ2-1
D gene: TRBD2
V gene: TRBV2
clone size: many
CDR3 DNA: TGTGCCAGCAGTGGGACTAGCGGGAGGAATGAGCAGTTCTTC
CDR3 protein: CASSGTSGRNEQFF

J gene: TRBJ2-2
D gene: .
V gene: TRBV7-3
clone size: many
CDR3 DNA: TGTGCCAGCAGCCCGGGACTCCTCGGGGGGGAGCTGTTTTTT
CDR3 protein: CASSPGLLGGELFF